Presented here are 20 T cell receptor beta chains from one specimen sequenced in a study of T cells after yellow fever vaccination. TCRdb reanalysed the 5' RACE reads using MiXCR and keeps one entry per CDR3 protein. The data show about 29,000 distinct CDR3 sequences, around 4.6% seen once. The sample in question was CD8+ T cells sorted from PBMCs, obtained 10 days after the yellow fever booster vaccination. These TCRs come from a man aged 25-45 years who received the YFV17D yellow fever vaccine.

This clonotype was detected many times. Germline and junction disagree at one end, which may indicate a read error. The CDR3 DNA reads as TGTGCCAGCAGTGACTCGACAGGGAGAACTTCACCCCTCCACTTT. It specifies CASSDSTGRTSPLHF. The chain combines TRBV6-5 with TRBJ1-6; TRBD1 agrees at 7 bases. Germline V gene data show CDR1 as MNHEY and CDR2 as SVGAGI. The CDR3 is 15 residues long.

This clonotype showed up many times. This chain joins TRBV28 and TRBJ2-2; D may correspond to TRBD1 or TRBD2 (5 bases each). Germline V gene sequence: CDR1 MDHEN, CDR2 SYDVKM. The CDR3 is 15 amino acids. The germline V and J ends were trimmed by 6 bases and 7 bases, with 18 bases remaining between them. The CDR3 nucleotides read TGTGCCAGCAGCCATCGGCAGTGGGGACGCGGGGAGCTGTTTTTT. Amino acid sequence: CASSHRQWGRGELFF. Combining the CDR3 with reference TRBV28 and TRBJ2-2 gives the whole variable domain DVKVTQSSRYLVKRTGEKVFLECVQDMDHENMFWYRQDPGLGLRLIYFSYDVKMKEKGDIPEGYSVSREKKERFSLILESASTNQTSMYLCASSHRQWGRGELFFGEGSRLTVL.

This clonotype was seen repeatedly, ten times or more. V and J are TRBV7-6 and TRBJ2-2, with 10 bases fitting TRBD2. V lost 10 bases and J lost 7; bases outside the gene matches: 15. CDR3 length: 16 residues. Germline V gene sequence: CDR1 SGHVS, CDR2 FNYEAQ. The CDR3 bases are TGTGCCACCACTGTGAGCGGGAGGGCCGAAGGCGGGGAGCTGTTTTTT. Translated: CATTVSGRAEGGELFF.

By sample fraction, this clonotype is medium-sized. CDR3 nucleotides: TGTGCCAGCAGCTTAGAGGCTAGCGGGAGCTACGAGCAGTACTTC. Its translation is CASSLEASGSYEQYF. V usage is TRBV7-6 and J usage is TRBJ2-7, with 10 bases that match TRBD2. Germline V gives CDR1 SGHVS, CDR2 FNYEAQ. With V trimmed by 1 base and J by 3 bases, 3 bases remained unmatched. The length of the CDR3 is 15 residues.

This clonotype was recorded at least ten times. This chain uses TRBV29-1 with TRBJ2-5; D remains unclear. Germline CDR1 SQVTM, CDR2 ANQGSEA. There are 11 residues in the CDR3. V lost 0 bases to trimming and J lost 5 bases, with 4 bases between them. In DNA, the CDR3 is TGCAGCGTTGAAGATCGGGAGACCCAGTACTTC. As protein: CSVEDRETQYF.

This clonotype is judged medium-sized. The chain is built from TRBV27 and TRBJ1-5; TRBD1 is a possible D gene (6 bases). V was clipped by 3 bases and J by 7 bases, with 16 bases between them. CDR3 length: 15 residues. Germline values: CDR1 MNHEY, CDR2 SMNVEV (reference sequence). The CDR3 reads CASSLGLGGRQPQHF. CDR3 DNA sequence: TGTGCCAGCAGTTTGGGACTCGGGGGGCGCCAGCCCCAGCATTTT.

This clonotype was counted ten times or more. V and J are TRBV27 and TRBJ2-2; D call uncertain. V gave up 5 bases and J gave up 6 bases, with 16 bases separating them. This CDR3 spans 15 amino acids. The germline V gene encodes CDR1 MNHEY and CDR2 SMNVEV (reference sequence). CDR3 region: CASSRSRLPSGELFF. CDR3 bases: TGTGCCAGCAGTCGAAGCCGACTCCCATCCGGGGAGCTGTTTTTT.

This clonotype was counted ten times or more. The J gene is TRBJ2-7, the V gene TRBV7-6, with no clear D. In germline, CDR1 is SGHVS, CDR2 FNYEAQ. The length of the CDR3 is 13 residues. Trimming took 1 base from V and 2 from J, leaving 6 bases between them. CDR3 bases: TGTGCCAGCAGCTTAGGGTCCCCCTACGAGCAGTACTTC. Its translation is CASSLGSPYEQYF. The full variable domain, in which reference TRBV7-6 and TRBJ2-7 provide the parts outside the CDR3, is GAGVSQSPRYKVTKRGQDVALRCDPISGHVSLYWYRQALGQGPEFLTYFNYEAQQDKSGLPNDRFSAERPEGSISTLTIQRTEQRDSAMYRCASSLGSPYEQYFGPGTRLTVT.

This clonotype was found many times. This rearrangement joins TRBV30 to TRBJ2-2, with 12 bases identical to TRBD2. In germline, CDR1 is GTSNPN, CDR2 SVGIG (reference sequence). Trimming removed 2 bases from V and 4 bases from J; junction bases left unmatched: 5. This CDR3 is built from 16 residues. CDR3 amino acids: CAWSPGLAGFTGELFF. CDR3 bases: TGTGCCTGGAGTCCTGGACTAGCGGGGTTCACCGGGGAGCTGTTTTTT.

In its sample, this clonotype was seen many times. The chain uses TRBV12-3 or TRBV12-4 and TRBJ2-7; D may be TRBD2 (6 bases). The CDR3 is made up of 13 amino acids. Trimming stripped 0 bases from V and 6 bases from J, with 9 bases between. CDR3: CASSLAWGVEQYF. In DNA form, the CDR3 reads TGTGCCAGCAGTTTAGCCTGGGGGGTCGAGCAGTACTTC.

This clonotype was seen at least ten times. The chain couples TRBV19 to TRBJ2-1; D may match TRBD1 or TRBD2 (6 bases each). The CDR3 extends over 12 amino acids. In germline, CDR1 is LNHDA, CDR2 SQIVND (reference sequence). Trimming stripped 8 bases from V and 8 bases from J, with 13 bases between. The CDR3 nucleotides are TGTGCCAGTCTAGGGGGGCTGCATGAGCAGTTCTTC. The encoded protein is CASLGGLHEQFF.

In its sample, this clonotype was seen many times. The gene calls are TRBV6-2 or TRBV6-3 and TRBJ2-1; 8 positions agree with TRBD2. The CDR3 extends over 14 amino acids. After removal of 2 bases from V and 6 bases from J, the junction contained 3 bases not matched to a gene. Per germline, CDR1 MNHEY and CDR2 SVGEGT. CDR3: CASSYAGGGNEQFF. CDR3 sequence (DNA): TGTGCCAGCAGTTACGCGGGAGGAGGCAATGAGCAGTTCTTC.

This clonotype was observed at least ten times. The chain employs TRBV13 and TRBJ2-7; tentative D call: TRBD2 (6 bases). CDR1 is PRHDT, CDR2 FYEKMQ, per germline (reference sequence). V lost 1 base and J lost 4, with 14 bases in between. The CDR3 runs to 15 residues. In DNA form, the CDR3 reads TGTGCCAGCAGCTTAGTTTCGGGAGCCGCATACGAGCAGTACTTC. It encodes CASSLVSGAAYEQYF. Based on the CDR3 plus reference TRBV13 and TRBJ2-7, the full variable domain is AAGVIQSPRHLIKEKRETATLKCYPIPRHDTVYWYQQGPGQDPQFLISFYEKMQSDKGSIPDRFSAQQFSDYHSELNMSSLELGDSALYFCASSLVSGAAYEQYFGPGTRLTVT.

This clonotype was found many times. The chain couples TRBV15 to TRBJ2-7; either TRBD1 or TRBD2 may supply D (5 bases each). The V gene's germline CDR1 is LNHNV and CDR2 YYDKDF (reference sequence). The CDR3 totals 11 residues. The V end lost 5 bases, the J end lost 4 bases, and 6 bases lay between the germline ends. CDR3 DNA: TGTGCCACCAGCGAGGGGTACGAGCAGTACTTC. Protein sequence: CATSEGYEQYF. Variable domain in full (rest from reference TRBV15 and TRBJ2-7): DAMVIQNPRYQVTQFGKPVTLSCSQTLNHNVMYWYQQKSSQAPKLLFHYYDKDFNNEADTPDNFQSRRPNTSFCFLDIRSPGLGDTAMYLCATSEGYEQYFGPGTRLTVT.

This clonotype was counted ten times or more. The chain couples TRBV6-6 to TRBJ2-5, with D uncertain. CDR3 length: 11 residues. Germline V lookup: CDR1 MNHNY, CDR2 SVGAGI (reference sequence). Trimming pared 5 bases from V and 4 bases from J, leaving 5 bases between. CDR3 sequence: CASSARETQYF. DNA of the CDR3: TGTGCCAGCAGTGCCCGAGAGACCCAGTACTTC.

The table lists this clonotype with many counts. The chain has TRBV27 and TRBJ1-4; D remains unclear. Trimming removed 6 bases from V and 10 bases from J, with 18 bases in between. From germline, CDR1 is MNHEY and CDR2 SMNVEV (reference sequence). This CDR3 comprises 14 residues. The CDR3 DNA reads TGTGCCAGCAGCCCCACCCCCAGTAAGGGAAAACTGTTTTTT. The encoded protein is CASSPTPSKGKLFF.

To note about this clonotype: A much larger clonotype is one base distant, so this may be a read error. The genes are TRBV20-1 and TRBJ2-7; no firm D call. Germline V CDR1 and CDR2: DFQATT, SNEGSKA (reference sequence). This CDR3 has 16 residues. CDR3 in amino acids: CCARDMRGESSYEQYF. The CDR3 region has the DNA TGCTGTGCTAGAGATATGAGAGGCGAAAGCTCCTACGAGCAGTACTTC.

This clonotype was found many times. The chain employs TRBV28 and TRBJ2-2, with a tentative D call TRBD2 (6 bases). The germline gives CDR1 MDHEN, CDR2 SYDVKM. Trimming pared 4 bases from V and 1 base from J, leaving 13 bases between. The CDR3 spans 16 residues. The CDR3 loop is CASSYFRGLNTGELFF. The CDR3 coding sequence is TGTGCCAGCAGTTACTTTCGGGGGTTGAACACCGGGGAGCTGTTTTTT.

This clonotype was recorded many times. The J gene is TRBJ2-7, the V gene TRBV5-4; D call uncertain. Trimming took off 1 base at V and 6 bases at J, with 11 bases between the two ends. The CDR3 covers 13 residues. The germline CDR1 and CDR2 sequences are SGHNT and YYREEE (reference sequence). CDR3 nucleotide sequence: TGTGCCAGCAGCTTGTCTAAGGGTGGCGAGCAGTACTTC. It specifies CASSLSKGGEQYF.

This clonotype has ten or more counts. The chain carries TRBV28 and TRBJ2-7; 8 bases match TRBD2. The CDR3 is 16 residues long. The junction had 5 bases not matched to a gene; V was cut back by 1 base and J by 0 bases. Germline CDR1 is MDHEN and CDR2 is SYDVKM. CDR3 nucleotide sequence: TGTGCCAGCAGTTTATCAGGGCTAGCGGGCTCCTACGAGCAGTACTTC. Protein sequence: CASSLSGLAGSYEQYF.